This entry features one T cell receptor (beta chain) sequence. This CDR3 is built from 18 residues. Germline V gives CDR1 SEHNR, CDR2 FQNEAQ (reference sequence). V gave up 7 bases and J gave up 2 bases, with 27 bases separating them. In the authors' methods: Researchers report that nucleated cell counts were estimated from reference gene primer amplification. The assay was immunoSEQ multiplex PCR, and TCRdb's table has in-frame clones only and misses some. V, J and clone size are those of that table, while D and trimming were read from the DNA. The sample holds some 87,000 clones; around 83% are singletons and the top ten take 39%. The data are from a study of blood T cell repertoires in COVID-19. The wider study: Acute and convalescent COVID-19 samples came from the United States, Italy and Spain. From T cells, B-cell-depleted T cells, or PBMCs came the material, which was cDNA or gDNA.

The chain has TRBV7-9 and TRBJ2-7, with TRBD1 as a possible D gene (6 bases). This TCR derives from a man older than 75 with active or convalescent COVID-19. Material: peripheral blood. The CDR3 spells CASNSFEGDTDHPYEQYF. Written as DNA, the CDR3 is TGTGCCAGCAACTCATTCGAGGGGGACACGGATCACCCCTACGAGCAGTACTTC.